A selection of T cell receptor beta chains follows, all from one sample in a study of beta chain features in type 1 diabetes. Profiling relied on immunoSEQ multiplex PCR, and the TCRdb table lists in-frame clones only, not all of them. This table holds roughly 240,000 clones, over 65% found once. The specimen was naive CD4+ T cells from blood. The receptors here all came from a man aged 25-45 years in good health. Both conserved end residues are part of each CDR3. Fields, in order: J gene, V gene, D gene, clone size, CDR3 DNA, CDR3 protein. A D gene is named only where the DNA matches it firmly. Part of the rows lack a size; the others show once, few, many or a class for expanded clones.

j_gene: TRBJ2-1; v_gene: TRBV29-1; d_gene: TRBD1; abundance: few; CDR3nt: TGCAGCGTTGTGGACAGGGGGGCTTACAATGAGCAGTTCTTC; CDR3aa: CSVVDRGAYNEQFF
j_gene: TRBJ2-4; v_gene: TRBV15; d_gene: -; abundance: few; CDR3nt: TGTGCCACCAGCAGAGACCGGACGAACATTCAGTACTTC; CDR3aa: CATSRDRTNIQYF
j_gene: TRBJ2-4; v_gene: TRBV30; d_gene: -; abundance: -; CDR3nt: TGTGCCTGGAGTGTGGACAGATTTCAGTACTTC; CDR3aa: CAWSVDRFQYF
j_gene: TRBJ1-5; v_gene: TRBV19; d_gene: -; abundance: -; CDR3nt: TGTGCCAGTACCACTAGGGGAATAGTGCAGCCCCAGCATTTT; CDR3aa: CASTTRGIVQPQHF
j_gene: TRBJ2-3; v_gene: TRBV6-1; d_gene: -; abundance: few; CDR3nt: TGTGCCAGCAGTTGGGGGAGAGATACGCAGTATTTT; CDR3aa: CASSWGRDTQYF
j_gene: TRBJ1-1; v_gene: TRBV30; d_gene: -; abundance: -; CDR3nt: TGTGCCTGGTTGGGAAACACCGAAGCTTTCTTT; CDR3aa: CAWLGNTEAFF
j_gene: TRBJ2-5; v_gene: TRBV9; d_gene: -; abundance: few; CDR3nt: TGTGCCAGCAGCGTAGACAATTTGCCACAAGAGACCCAGTACTTC; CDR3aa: CASSVDNLPQETQYF
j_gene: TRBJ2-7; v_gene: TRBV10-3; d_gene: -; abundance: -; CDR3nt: TGTGCCATCAGTGAGTTGGTACTCCCCCGCTACGAGCAGTACTTC; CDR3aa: CAISELVLPRYEQYF
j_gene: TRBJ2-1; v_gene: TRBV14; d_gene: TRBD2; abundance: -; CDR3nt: TGTGCCAGCGGCAGGACTAGCGGGAACTACAATGAGCAGTTCTTC; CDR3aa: CASGRTSGNYNEQFF
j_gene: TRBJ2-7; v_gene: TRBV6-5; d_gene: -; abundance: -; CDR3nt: TGTGCCAGCAGTTACTCCGGACGGAACGTCTACGAGCAGTACTTC; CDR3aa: CASSYSGRNVYEQYF
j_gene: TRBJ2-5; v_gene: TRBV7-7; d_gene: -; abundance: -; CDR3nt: TGTGCCAGCAGCCCCCCGGGGAAGTCAGAGACCCAGTACTTC; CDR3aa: CASSPPGKSETQYF
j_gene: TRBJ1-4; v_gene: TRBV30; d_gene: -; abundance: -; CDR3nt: TGTGCCTGGAGTCGGGGCGGCGCAACTAATGAAAAACTGTTTTTT; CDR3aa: CAWSRGGATNEKLFF
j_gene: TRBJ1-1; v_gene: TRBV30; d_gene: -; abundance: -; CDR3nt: TGTGCCTGGCACTACAGGGCAGTGAACACTGAAGCTTTCTTT; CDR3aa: CAWHYRAVNTEAFF
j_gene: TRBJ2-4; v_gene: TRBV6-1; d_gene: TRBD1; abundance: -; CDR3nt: TGTGCCAGCAATGACAGGGGAGCCAAAAACATTCAGTACTTC; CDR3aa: CASNDRGAKNIQYF
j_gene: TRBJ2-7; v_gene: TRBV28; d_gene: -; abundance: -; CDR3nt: TGTGCCAGCAGAACACTGGACGAGCAGTACTTC; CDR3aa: CASRTLDEQYF
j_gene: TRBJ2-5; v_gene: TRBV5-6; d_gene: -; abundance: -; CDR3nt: TGTGCCAGCAGCTTGGATGGGGTCGAGACCCAGTACTTC; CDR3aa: CASSLDGVETQYF
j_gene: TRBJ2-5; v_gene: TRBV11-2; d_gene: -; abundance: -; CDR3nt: TGTGCCAGCAGCTTAGGGGCTAGGGCAGGGCAAGAGACCCAGTACTTC; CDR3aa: CASSLGARAGQETQYF
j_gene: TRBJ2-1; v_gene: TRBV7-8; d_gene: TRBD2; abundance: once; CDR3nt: TGTGCCAGCATCGGCCGTAGACTAGCGGGAGTCCATGAGCAGTTCTTC; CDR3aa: CASIGRRLAGVHEQFF
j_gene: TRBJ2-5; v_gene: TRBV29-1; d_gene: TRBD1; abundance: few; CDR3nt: TGCAGCGTGACCAAGGGGGCACTGGAGACCCAGTACTTC; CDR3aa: CSVTKGALETQYF
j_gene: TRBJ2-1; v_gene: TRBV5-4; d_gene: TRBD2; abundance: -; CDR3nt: TGTGCCAGCAGCTTGGGGTCTAGCGGGGGCCACAATGAGCAGTTCTTC; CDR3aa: CASSLGSSGGHNEQFF
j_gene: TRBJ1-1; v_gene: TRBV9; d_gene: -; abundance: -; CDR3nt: TGTGCCAGCAGCCCTCTGGCAGGGTTCATGAACACTGAAGCTTTCTTT; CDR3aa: CASSPLAGFMNTEAFF
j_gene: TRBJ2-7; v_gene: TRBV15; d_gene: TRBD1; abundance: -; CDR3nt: TGTGCCACCAGCCTGGACAGGGGTCAATCCTACGAGCAGTACTTC; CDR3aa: CATSLDRGQSYEQYF
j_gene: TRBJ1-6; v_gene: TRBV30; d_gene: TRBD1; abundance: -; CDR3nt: TGTGCCTGGACTCAGGACAGGCTTGGTAATTCACCCCTCCACTTT; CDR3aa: CAWTQDRLGNSPLHF
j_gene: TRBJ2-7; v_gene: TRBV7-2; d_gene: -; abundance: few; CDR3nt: TGTGCCAGCGCCCGAGCGTCAGGAGTGAGCTCCTACGAGCAGTACTTC; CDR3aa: CASARASGVSSYEQYF
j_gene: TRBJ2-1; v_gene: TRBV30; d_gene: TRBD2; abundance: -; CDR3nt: TGTGCCTGGAGTAGGACTAGCGGGGGACTTTACAATGAGCAGTTCTTC; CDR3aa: CAWSRTSGGLYNEQFF
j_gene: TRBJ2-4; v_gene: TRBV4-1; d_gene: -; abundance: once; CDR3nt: TGCGCCAGCAGCCAAGGGCTAGCCAAAAACATTCAGTACTTC; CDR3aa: CASSQGLAKNIQYF
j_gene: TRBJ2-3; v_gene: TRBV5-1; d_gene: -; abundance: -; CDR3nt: TGCGCCAGCAGCTTGTGGGCCCCCGTCCCGGGCATCACAGATACGCAGTATTTT; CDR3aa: CASSLWAPVPGITDTQYF
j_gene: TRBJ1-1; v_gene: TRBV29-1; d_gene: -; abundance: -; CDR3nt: TGCAGCCATGCCAGGGAAATGAACACTGAAGCTTTCTTT; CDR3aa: CSHAREMNTEAFF
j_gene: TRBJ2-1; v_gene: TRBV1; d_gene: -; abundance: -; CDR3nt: TGCACCAGCAGCCAAGATGGGATTCTAGCCTACAATGAGCAGTTCTTC; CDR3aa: CTSSQDGILAYNEQFF
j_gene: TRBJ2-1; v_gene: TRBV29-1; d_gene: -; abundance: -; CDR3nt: TGCAGCGTCGCAGGGGCTGCGGGGCAGTTCTTC; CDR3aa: CSVAGAAGQFF
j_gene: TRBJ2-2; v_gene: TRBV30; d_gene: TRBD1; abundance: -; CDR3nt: TGTGCCCGACAGGGGACCGGGGAGCTGTTTTTT; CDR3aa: CARQGTGELFF
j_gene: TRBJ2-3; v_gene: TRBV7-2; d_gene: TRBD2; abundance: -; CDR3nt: TGTGCCAGCAGCCCCCAGGCGGGGGGAACAGATACGCAGTATTTT; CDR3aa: CASSPQAGGTDTQYF
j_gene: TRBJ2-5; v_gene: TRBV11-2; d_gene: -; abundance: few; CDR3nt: TGTGCCAGCACCTCATGGGGGCCACTTTACTTC; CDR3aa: CASTSWGPLYF
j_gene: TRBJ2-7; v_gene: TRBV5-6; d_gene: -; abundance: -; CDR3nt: TGTGCCAGCAGCTTGGGACCGGCCTACGAGCAGTACTTC; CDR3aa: CASSLGPAYEQYF
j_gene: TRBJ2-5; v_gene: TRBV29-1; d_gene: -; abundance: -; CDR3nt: TGCAGCGTCGGGACCGGGGGAGAGACCCAGTACTTC; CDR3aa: CSVGTGGETQYF
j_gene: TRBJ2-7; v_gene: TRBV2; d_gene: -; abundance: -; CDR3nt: TGTGCCAGCAGTGAACTGAGAGGCTACGTCCGGTACGAGCAGTACTTC; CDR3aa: CASSELRGYVRYEQYF
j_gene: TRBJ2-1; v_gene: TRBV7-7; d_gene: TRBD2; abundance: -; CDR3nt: TGTGCCAGCAGCTCAGCGGGAGGAGATGAGCAGTTCTTC; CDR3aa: CASSSAGGDEQFF
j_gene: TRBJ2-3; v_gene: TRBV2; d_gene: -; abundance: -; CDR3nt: TGTGCCAGCAGTGTATCGGGGAAACACACAGATACGCAGTATTTT; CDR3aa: CASSVSGKHTDTQYF
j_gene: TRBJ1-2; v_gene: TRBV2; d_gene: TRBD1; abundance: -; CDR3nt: TGTGCCAGCGGACAGGGGGATGGCTACACCTTC; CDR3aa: CASGQGDGYTF
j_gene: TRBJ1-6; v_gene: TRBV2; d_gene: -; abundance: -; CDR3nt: TGTGCCAGCAGTGAAGTGCCAGGCGGCAATTCACCCCTCCACTTT; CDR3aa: CASSEVPGGNSPLHF
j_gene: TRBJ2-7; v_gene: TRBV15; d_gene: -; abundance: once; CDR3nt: TGTGCCACCAGCATGGCGGGCGACTACGAGCAGTACTTC; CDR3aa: CATSMAGDYEQYF
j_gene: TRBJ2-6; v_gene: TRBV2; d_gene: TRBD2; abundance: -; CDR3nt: TGTGCCAGCAAGGAGCGGGAGCGAGTCCTGACTTTC; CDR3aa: CASKERERVLTF
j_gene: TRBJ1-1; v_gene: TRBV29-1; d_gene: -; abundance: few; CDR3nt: TGCAGCGTTATGGACAGCTACACTGAAGCTTTCTTT; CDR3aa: CSVMDSYTEAFF